This record looks at one T cell receptor beta chain sequence and its context. The repertoire was sequenced with immunoSEQ multiplex PCR; TCRdb's copy has only in-frame clones and lacks some. The sample includes 2,100,000 or so clones, approximately 94% of them seen just once. The sample comes from a study of shared clonotypes between healthy human individuals. The CDR3 totals 15 residues. Germline CDR1 and CDR2: SGHTA and FQGNSA. The V segment lost 4 bases and the J segment 10 bases; nucleotides outside the gene matches: 13. V usage is TRBV7-2 and J usage is TRBJ2-1, with TRBD2 identical over 7 bases. The receptor's source is a man aged 18 to 30 in good health. Sequenced material: naive CD4+ T cells sorted from blood. Subset specified: CD45RA+ positively selected. CDR3 sequence reads: CASSSGTTLSREQFF. CDR3 nucleotide sequence: TGTGCCAGCAGCTCCGGGACTACCTTAAGTCGGGAGCAGTTCTTC. Using reference TRBV7-2 and TRBJ2-1 for the parts outside the CDR3, the full variable domain is GAGVSQSPSNKVTEKGKDVELRCDPISGHTALYWYRQSLGQGLEFLIYFQGNSAPDKSGLPSDRFSAERTGGSVSTLTIQRTQQEDSAVYLCASSSGTTLSREQFFGPGTRLTVL.